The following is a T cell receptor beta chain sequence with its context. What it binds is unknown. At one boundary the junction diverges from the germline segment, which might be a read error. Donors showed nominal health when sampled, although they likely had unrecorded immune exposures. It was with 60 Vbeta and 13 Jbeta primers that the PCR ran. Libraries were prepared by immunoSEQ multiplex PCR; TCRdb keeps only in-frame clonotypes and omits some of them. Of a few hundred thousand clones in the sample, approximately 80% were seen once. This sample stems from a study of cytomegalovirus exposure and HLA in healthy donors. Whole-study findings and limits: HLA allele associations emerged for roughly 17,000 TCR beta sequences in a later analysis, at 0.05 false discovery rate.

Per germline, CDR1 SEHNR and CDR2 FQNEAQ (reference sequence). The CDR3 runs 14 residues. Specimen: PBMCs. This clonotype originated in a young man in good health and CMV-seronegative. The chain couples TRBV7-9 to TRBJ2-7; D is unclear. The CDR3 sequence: CSSSSYIGAYEQYF. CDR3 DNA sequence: TGTTCCAGCAGCTCATATATTGGTGCGTACGAGCAGTACTTC.